The 29 T cell receptor beta chains listed next were all sequenced from one sample in a study of siplizumab effects on memory and regulatory T cells. Only in-frame clones appear in the TCRdb table, and some are missing; sequencing was by immunoSEQ multiplex PCR. Here the sample spans 100,000 or so clones, about 95% being singletons. The sample consisted of Tregs sorted from blood. Every receptor here comes from a human donor in good health.

V and J are TRBV30 and TRBJ1-2; the D gene is possibly TRBD1 (6 bases). Germline V gives CDR1 GTSNPN, CDR2 SVGIG (reference sequence). This CDR3 comprises 15 residues. Trimming left V 0 bases short and J 1 base short, with 12 bases between. This CDR3 reads CAWSVFLDSNYGYTF. DNA of the CDR3: TGTGCCTGGAGTGTCTTTTTGGACAGTAACTATGGCTACACCTTC.

CDR3 coding DNA: TGTGCCAGCATGAGCAGCTCTGGAAACACCATATATTTT. It codes for CASMSSSGNTIYF. V and J are TRBV6-1 and TRBJ1-3, with D unresolved. Germline V CDR1 and CDR2: MNHNS, SASEGT. V dropped 7 bases and J dropped 0 bases, with 7 bases sitting between them. This CDR3 is 13 amino acids long.

Concerning this clone itself: Relative to the germline gene, one junction end is altered; a read error may explain this. This chain uses TRBV14 with TRBJ1-1; D gene uncertain. Per the germline V gene, CDR1 is SGHDN and CDR2 is FVKESK. The CDR3 has 11 amino acids. This CDR3 is CTIGGDTEAFF. CDR3 coding DNA: TGCACCATTGGCGGGGACACTGAAGCTTTCTTT.

CDR3 coding DNA: TGTGCCAGCCGGCCGAACGGCGGGAGGGGCTCCTACAATGAGCAGTTCTTC. Translating it yields CASRPNGGRGSYNEQFF. This chain joins TRBV19 and TRBJ2-1; 9 bases fit TRBD2. From germline, CDR1 is LNHDA and CDR2 SQIVND (reference sequence). The CDR3 loop spans 17 amino acids. Trimming at V came to 9 bases and at J to 0 bases, leaving 12 bases not matched to a gene.

The chain combines TRBV19 with TRBJ2-7, with TRBD2 identical over 8 bases. V lost 0 bases to trimming and J lost 7 bases; unmatched junction nucleotides: 5. CDR3 length equals 14 residues. The germline CDR1 and CDR2 sequences are LNHDA and SQIVND (reference sequence). CDR3 sequence: CASSIDGGRNEQYF. DNA of the CDR3: TGTGCCAGTAGTATAGATGGCGGGAGGAATGAGCAGTACTTC.

The V and J genes are TRBV18 and TRBJ2-7, with D possibly called TRBD1 or TRBD2 (5 bases each). Trimming took 3 bases from V and 4 from J, leaving 13 bases between them. Germline values: CDR1 KGHSH, CDR2 LQKENI. This CDR3 spans 14 amino acids. The CDR3 region is CASSPGTRRYEQYF. The DNA for the CDR3 is TGTGCCAGCTCACCTGGGACCAGGAGATACGAGCAGTACTTC.

V usage is TRBV6-1 and J usage is TRBJ2-7; 7 bases fit TRBD1. V shed 10 bases, J shed 3 bases, and the junction held 12 bases outside the gene matches. From germline, CDR1 is MNHNS and CDR2 SASEGT. The CDR3 is 14 amino acids. Here the CDR3 reads CATTWTGLDYEQYF. CDR3 DNA: TGTGCCACCACGTGGACAGGACTTGACTACGAGCAGTACTTC.

The chain uses TRBV11-2 and TRBJ2-5, with 9 bases that match TRBD2. Germline CDR1 and CDR2: SGHAT and FQNNGV. This CDR3 is built from 15 residues. Losses at the gene ends were 2 bases for V and 1 base for J; bases not matched to a gene: 2. The CDR3 coding sequence is TGTGCCAGCAGCTTAAGACTAGCGGTCCAAGAGACCCAGTACTTC. It specifies CASSLRLAVQETQYF.

With regard to this clone: A read error may account for a junction end that differs from germline. V and J are TRBV28 and TRBJ1-5; D is possibly TRBD1 (6 bases). The CDR3 contains 13 residues. Germline assignment: CDR1 MDHEN and CDR2 SYDVKM. The CDR3: CASNDRMNQPRHF. CDR3 DNA: TGTGCCAGCAATGACAGGATGAATCAGCCCCGGCATTTT. Full variable domain (missing parts from reference TRBV28 and TRBJ1-5): DVKVTQSSRYLVKRTGEKVFLECVQDMDHENMFWYRQDPGLGLRLIYFSYDVKMKEKGDIPEGYSVSREKKERFSLILESASTNQTSMYLCASNDRMNQPRHFGDGTRLSIL.

The chain recombines TRBV27 with TRBJ2-3; D is uncertain. V was pared by 7 bases and J by 6 bases, with 14 bases between. CDR1 MNHEY and CDR2 SMNVEV come from the germline V gene (reference sequence). The CDR3 loop spans 13 amino acids. The DNA for the CDR3 is TGTGCCAGCAAACTCCTGCTTAGGGATACGCAGTATTTT. Translation gives CASKLLLRDTQYF.

This chain joins TRBV6-1 and TRBJ2-7; perhaps TRBD1 as D (6 bases). This CDR3 is built from 14 residues. V was clipped by 2 bases and J by 5 bases, with 13 bases between them. Germline values: CDR1 MNHNS, CDR2 SASEGT. CDR3 coding DNA: TGTGCCAGCAGTGAACTGAGGGGGATCCACGAGCAGTACTTC. As protein: CASSELRGIHEQYF.

This chain uses TRBV5-1 with TRBJ2-1, with 10 bases lining up with TRBD2. J gave up 6 bases and V 4 bases, and 7 bases lay outside the gene matches. The CDR3 has 15 amino acids. Germline CDR1 SGHRS, CDR2 YFSETQ. The CDR3 loop reads CASSIASGSGNEQFF. The CDR3 nucleotides read TGCGCCAGCAGCATCGCTAGCGGGAGTGGCAATGAGCAGTTCTTC.

The genes are TRBV27 and TRBJ2-7, with 13 positions matching TRBD2. The CDR3 length is 17 residues. J was trimmed by 2 bases and V by 3 bases; bases with no gene match: 7. Germline values: CDR1 MNHEY, CDR2 SMNVEV (reference sequence). This CDR3 is CASSFFSGTSGTYEQYF. The CDR3 bases are TGTGCCAGCAGTTTTTTCTCCGGGACTAGCGGGACCTACGAGCAGTACTTC.

V is TRBV10-3 and J is TRBJ2-7; 12 bases are shared with TRBD2. Germline loops: CDR1 ENHRY, CDR2 SYGVKD. The CDR3 contains 17 residues. The trim removed 5 bases at V and 2 bases at J, leaving 10 bases unmatched. This CDR3 reads CAISPSAGLAGTYEQYF. The CDR3 DNA reads TGTGCCATCAGTCCCTCCGCCGGACTAGCGGGAACCTACGAGCAGTACTTC.

This sequence joins TRBV18 and TRBJ2-5; 8 bases align to TRBD2. The V and J ends lost 3 bases and 2 bases, in that order; junction bases with no gene match: 5. Germline assignment: CDR1 KGHSH and CDR2 LQKENI. The CDR3 spans 15 residues. The chain's CDR3 is CASSPYASGQETQYF. CDR3 in DNA: TGTGCCAGCTCACCTTACGCTAGCGGGCAAGAGACCCAGTACTTC.

The V gene is TRBV28, the J gene TRBJ2-1; D might be TRBD2 (6 bases). The CDR3 sequence is 14 residues long. The germline V and J ends were trimmed by 9 bases and 0 bases, with 12 bases remaining between them. Germline-derived CDR1 and CDR2 are MDHEN and SYDVKM. CDR3: CASTLARSYNEQFF. DNA of the CDR3: TGTGCCAGTACTCTAGCGCGCTCCTACAATGAGCAGTTCTTC.

The J gene is TRBJ2-1, the V gene TRBV11-3; D is uncertain. The V gene lost 5 bases and the J gene lost 7 bases, with 6 bases spanning the gap. Germline V gives CDR1 SGHNT, CDR2 YENEEA. The CDR3 contains 11 residues. The CDR3 spells CASSAKNEQFF. In DNA form, the CDR3 reads TGTGCCAGCAGCGCAAAAAATGAGCAGTTCTTC.

The rearrangement joins TRBV19 to TRBJ1-1; D not resolved. This CDR3 is built from 13 residues. Trimming took 4 bases from V and 3 from J, leaving 9 bases between them. CDR1 and CDR2 from the germline V gene are LNHDA and SQIVND (reference sequence). CDR3 bases: TGTGCCAGTAGTAAACAGAAATACACTGAAGCTTTCTTT. Its translation: CASSKQKYTEAFF. Supplemented by reference TRBV19 and TRBJ1-1, the full variable domain reads DGGITQSPKYLFRKEGQNVTLSCEQNLNHDAMYWYRQDPGQGLRLIYYSQIVNDFQKGDIAEGYSVSREKKESFPLTVTSAQKNPTAFYLCASSKQKYTEAFFGQGTRLTVV.

The rearrangement uses TRBV2 and TRBJ2-3; unclear D gene. Germline lookup yields CDR1 SNHLY and CDR2 FYNNEI. The V end lost 2 bases, the J end lost 0 bases, and 9 bases lay between the germline ends. This CDR3 has 15 amino acids. DNA of the CDR3: TGTGCCAGCAGTGAATCGCTAGGTAGCACAGATACGCAGTATTTT. It codes for CASSESLGSTDTQYF. The whole variable domain, remainder taken from reference TRBV2 and TRBJ2-3, is EPEVTQTPSHQVTQMGQEVILRCVPISNHLYFYWYRQILGQKVEFLVSFYNNEISEKSEIFDDQFSVERPDGSNFTLKIRSTKLEDSAMYFCASSESLGSTDTQYFGPGTRLTVL.

The J gene is TRBJ2-5, the V gene TRBV6-6; D not resolved. Between the trimmed V and J ends, which lost 6 bases and 5 bases, there was a span of 13 bases. This CDR3 region has 13 residues. The germline CDR1 and CDR2 sequences are MNHNY and SVGAGI (reference sequence). The CDR3 sequence: CASRTDVRETQYF. The CDR3 coding sequence is TGTGCCAGCAGAACGGACGTTCGGGAGACCCAGTACTTC.

The chain is built from TRBV7-2 and TRBJ2-2; TRBD1 might be the D (6 bases). V dropped 2 bases and J dropped 6 bases, with 10 bases sitting between them. CDR3 size: 14 residues. Per the germline V gene, CDR1 is SGHTA and CDR2 is FQGNSA. DNA for the CDR3: TGTGCCAGCAGCTTAACAGGGTTGGCCGGGGAGCTGTTTTTT. Residues: CASSLTGLAGELFF.

CDR3 nucleotide sequence: TGTGCCACCAGCTGGGGCGGGAGCACAGATACGCAGTATTTT. The encoded protein is CATSWGGSTDTQYF. The V gene is TRBV15, the J gene TRBJ2-3; either TRBD1 or TRBD2 may supply D (5 bases each). Per germline, CDR1 LNHNV and CDR2 YYDKDF (reference sequence). V was trimmed by 5 bases and J by 0 bases, leaving 9 bases between them. CDR3 length equals 14 residues.

V gene TRBV6-5 combines with J gene TRBJ1-5; D is unclear. Per germline, CDR1 MNHEY and CDR2 SVGAGI. V dropped 1 base and J dropped 2 bases, with 12 bases sitting between them. CDR3 length equals 16 residues. CDR3 in DNA: TGTGCCAGCAGTTACTGGGCGGGAACGGGCAATCAGCCCCAGCATTTT. Residues: CASSYWAGTGNQPQHF.

The chain employs TRBV13 and TRBJ1-4; D remains ambiguous. Germline V gene data show CDR1 as PRHDT and CDR2 as FYEKMQ (reference sequence). V was clipped by 5 bases and J by 5 bases, with 6 bases between them. The CDR3 has 12 amino acids. CDR3 region: CASSPINEKLFF. Here the CDR3 DNA reads TGTGCCAGCAGCCCGATCAATGAAAAACTGTTTTTT.

The chain carries TRBV29-1 and TRBJ1-1; D not resolved. The V gene lost 4 bases and the J gene lost 6 bases, with 24 bases spanning the gap. The CDR3 runs 16 residues. CDR1 and CDR2 from the germline V gene are SQVTM and ANQGSEA. The CDR3 reads CSVADFSGSLGAEAFF. As DNA, the CDR3 is TGCAGCGTTGCGGATTTTAGCGGGTCGCTAGGAGCTGAAGCTTTCTTT.

The chain carries TRBV15 and TRBJ1-1, with TRBD1 as a possible D gene (6 bases). CDR3 length: 16 amino acids. The germline V gene encodes CDR1 LNHNV and CDR2 YYDKDF (reference sequence). The ends were cut back, 0 bases at V and 3 bases at J, with 14 bases in the middle. For the CDR3, the DNA is TGTGCCACCAGCAGAGATCCGGGGGGCGGTGACACTGAAGCTTTCTTT. It specifies CATSRDPGGGDTEAFF.

The J gene is TRBJ2-2, the V gene TRBV9; 10 positions agree with TRBD2. Germline assignment: CDR1 SGDLS and CDR2 YYNGEE. This CDR3 is 21 amino acids long. Trimming at V came to 4 bases and at J to 2 bases, leaving 20 bases not matched to a gene. The CDR3 nucleotides are TGTGCCAGCAGCCCTAAGAAGAATTATTCACTAGCGGGAAAAAACACCGGGGAGCTGTTTTTT. Protein: CASSPKKNYSLAGKNTGELFF.

The chain links TRBV9 to TRBJ2-7; maybe TRBD2 (6 bases). Trimming pared 4 bases from V and 4 bases from J, leaving 15 bases between. Germline loops: CDR1 SGDLS, CDR2 YYNGEE. The CDR3 has 14 amino acids. CDR3: CASSSGSGIYEQYF. DNA of the CDR3: TGTGCCAGCAGCTCAGGTAGCGGAATTTACGAGCAGTACTTC.

V and J are TRBV15 and TRBJ1-1; no clear D gene. The CDR3 spans 15 residues. Germline values: CDR1 LNHNV, CDR2 YYDKDF (reference sequence). Trimming took 1 base from V and 8 from J, leaving 17 bases between them. The CDR3 DNA reads TGTGCCACCAGCAGAGTCAAGCTCGGGTCGGCAGAAGCTTTCTTT. Its protein is CATSRVKLGSAEAFF.